The source of this T cell receptor beta chain is a study of blood T cell repertoires in COVID-19. Participant-reported clinical history was the basis for cohort assignment. Germline CDR1 is SGHRS and CDR2 is YFSETQ. The V segment lost 3 bases and the J segment 9 bases; nucleotides outside the gene matches: 13. The CDR3 runs to 16 residues. Profiling relied on immunoSEQ multiplex PCR, and the TCRdb table lists in-frame clones only, not all of them. The sample includes about 160,000 clones, roughly 80% of them seen just once. V usage is TRBV5-1 and J usage is TRBJ2-3, with 10 bases aligning to TRBD2. The sample was PBMCs or T cells enriched from blood (not recorded which). The sequence came from a woman aged 60 to 75 who had recovered from COVID-19. The DNA of the CDR3 is TGCGCCAGCAGCTCAGAGCGGGGGGGCCTATCAGGAACGCAGTATTTT. Its protein product is CASSSERGGLSGTQYF.